Reported below is one TCR beta chain. Measured with immunoSEQ multiplex PCR; TCRdb has only the in-frame clones, and not every one. Among roughly 150,000 clones listed, about 86% were seen once. J lost 0 bases, V lost 2 bases, and 5 bases had no gene match. The CDR3 has 16 amino acids. The sample originates from a study of control samples from healthy donors and cancer patients. The sample consisted of blood. This receptor was taken from a man younger than 30 in good health. The chain recombines TRBV5-3 with TRBJ2-7, with 10 bases aligning to TRBD2. TRBV5-3 is flagged as an ORF with uncertain function. The CDR3 is CARSFPSGGSSYEQYF. The CDR3 DNA follows: TGTGCCAGAAGCTTTCCTAGCGGGGGAAGCTCCTACGAGCAGTACTTC.